This T cell receptor (beta chain) was captured by sequencing in a study of blood T cells in healthy people across ages (dated by TCRdb to about 2015). Background on the whole study: In model experiments, template switching captured roughly one uniquely barcoded TCR beta cDNA molecule for every two T cells. The study measured age-related changes in TCR beta repertoire diversity using deep sequencing normalized with unique cDNA molecular identifiers. The donors were divided into four age groups: young (average around 15 years), middle-aged (about 40), aged (approximately 64) and long-lived (about 90). To avoid experimental bias, donors of different ages were randomly spread across the sequencing lanes. Using the same blood draw, the study looked at two additional independent replicas of 1 million unique cDNA reads for two donors, one aged 18 to 30 and the other aged 80 or older. Summary of the overall study and its limitations: The percentage of naive T cells measured by flow cytometry correlated strongly with observed TCR beta diversity. The long-lived group showed more naive CD4+ T cells, fewer expanded clones and increased TCR diversity than the aged group, suggesting age selection. Donor CMV infection status was unknown, potentially confounding age-related changes in expanded clonotypes. Estimates of total diversity based on one million sequenced T cells were considered lower bounds and underestimates. As age increased, observed TCR beta diversity per million T cells dropped in a roughly linear way, and a significant reduction was already evident by age 40. Since profiling was done on bulk unsorted PBMCs, naive and antigen-experienced compartments could not be conclusively compared.

The CDR3 has 14 amino acids, counting the end cysteine and phenylalanine. Just CDR3 DNA is preserved here, 42 bases in frame from base 1. Sequences SGHTA (CDR1) and FQGNSA (CDR2) are obtained from the germline V gene. Cut back by 5 bases and 3 bases, the V and J ends lie 13 bases apart. Library construction relied on 5' RACE. The listed sequencing device is Illumina HiSeq 2500. A second about 7 to 12 cycle PCR used a sample-barcoded 5' primer and a J-beta primer mix. A unique molecular identifier was introduced onto each TCR beta cDNA molecule by a template-switch 5' adaptor carrying 12 random nucleotides. At least 2.5 million CDR3-containing paired-end reads were obtained from each sample. First-strand cDNA was synthesized from all RNA with the Mint cDNA synthesis kit, primed by a TRBC-specific oligonucleotide. All cDNA was treated with uracil-DNA glycosylase and then went through a first 18-cycle PCR with the universal primers M1SS and BC2_uni_R. The study's own analysis went as follows. Each sample was normalized by randomly selecting 1 million high-quality reads, each carrying a distinct molecular identifier. Reads sharing molecular identifiers were discarded rather than binned into consensus sequences. MiTCR, with a Q25 quality threshold and the strictest error-elimination algorithm, was used for CDR3 identification, clonotype clustering and error correction. A nonparametric unseen species model with Euler transformation was used to estimate lower-bound total TCR beta diversity. TCRdb reran the public reads through fastp at Q25 and MiXCR, keeping productive beta chains. Under each unique CDR3 protein, matching rows form one entry showing the most common genes and DNA. The V and J calls come from TCRdb's annotation, not from the publication. Present in this sample are approximately 850,000 distinct CDR3 sequences, 58% of which were seen just once. Jointly, the top ten make up around 20% of the sample.

As for this clonotype: Its antigen remains unidentified. No base quality information exists; no much larger clone differs at one position.

Donors were about 36 systemically healthy Caucasian individuals from Russia aged roughly 6 to 95 years. Approximately 9.7 milliliters of peripheral blood were drawn from each donor into EDTA-treated Vacutainer tubes. PBMCs were isolated by Ficoll-Paque density-gradient centrifugation, with at least 6.5 million obtained per sample. Trizol reagent was used to extract total RNA from the PBMCs, yielding at least 6 micrograms per sample. The percentages of naive CD45RAhigh/CD27high T cells were determined by flow cytometry on a PBMC aliquot from every donor. The sample was blood. The sequence was collected from a man aged 25 to 40 in good health. The chain employs TRBV7-2 and TRBJ2-5; the D segment might be TRBD1 or TRBD2, since each matches 5 bases. The nucleotide sequence reads TGTGCCAGCAGCCCCACGGGACCGAAAGAGACCCAGTACTTC. Translation gives CASSPTGPKETQYF. The CDR3 plus the reference TRBV7-2 and TRBJ2-5 genes for the other parts give the full variable domain: GAGVSQSPSNKVTEKGKDVELRCDPISGHTALYWYRQSLGQGLEFLIYFQGNSAPDKSGLPSDRFSAERTGGSVSTLTIQRTQQEDSAVYLCASSPTGPKETQYFGPGTRLLVL.